The rows below give T cell receptor beta chains drawn from one sample of a study of T cell responses to AZD1222 COVID-19 vaccine. This table comes from immunoSEQ multiplex PCR, and its TCRdb copy is limited to in-frame clones, with some not included. The sample holds roughly 200,000 clones; 92% are singletons and the top ten take 1% to 1.5%. Here the sequenced sample was peripheral blood, taken on day 0 of AZD1222 vaccination. The receptors originated from an adult in good health. Each CDR3 is given with its conserved first and last residue. The D gene is left open where the match is weak. The size entry is marked missing in some rows and otherwise reads once, few, many or a size class.

D | length | J | size | V | CDR3 | DNA
- | 13 | TRBJ1-2 | few | TRBV19 | CASSISGARGYTF | TGTGCCAGTAGTATTTCTGGGGCGCGCGGCTACACCTTC
TRBD2 | 16 | TRBJ2-2 | - | TRBV7-2 | CASSLPPGGATGELFF | TGTGCCAGCAGCTTACCGCCCGGGGGGGCTACCGGGGAGCTGTTTTTT
TRBD1 | 16 | TRBJ1-6 | few | TRBV6-2/TRBV6-3 | CASSYSGQGGNSPLHF | TGTGCCAGCAGTTACTCGGGACAGGGGGGGAATTCACCCCTCCACTTT
- | 14 | TRBJ2-5 | - | TRBV5-1 | CASSLVVGSETQYF | TGCGCCAGCAGCTTGGTCGTGGGATCAGAGACCCAGTACTTC
- | 13 | TRBJ1-5 | - | TRBV5-8 | CASSLGYSQPQHF | TGTGCCAGCAGCTTGGGGTACTCTCAGCCCCAGCATTTT
- | 14 | TRBJ2-7 | - | TRBV5-5 | CASSPGHTSYEQYF | TGTGCCAGCAGCCCGGGACATACCTCCTACGAGCAGTACTTC
TRBD2 | 14 | TRBJ2-7 | - | TRBV11-3 | CASSWGGSSYEQYF | TGTGCCAGCAGCTGGGGGGGGAGCTCCTACGAGCAGTACTTC
TRBD2 | 16 | TRBJ2-3 | - | TRBV10-3 | CAISESGLAGADTQYF | TGTGCCATCAGTGAGTCGGGACTAGCGGGGGCAGATACGCAGTATTTT
- | 14 | TRBJ2-3 | - | TRBV24-1 | CATSAGRFGDTQYF | TGTGCCACCAGTGCCGGACGATTCGGAGATACGCAGTATTTT
- | 14 | TRBJ1-3 | once | TRBV7-8 | CASSPGASRNTIYF | TGTGCCAGCAGCCCGGGGGCAAGTCGAAACACCATATATTTT
- | 14 | TRBJ1-2 | - | TRBV11-2 | CASSLSRGSSGYTF | TGTGCCAGCAGCCTCTCCAGGGGTTCAAGTGGCTACACCTTC
- | 16 | TRBJ1-5 | - | TRBV7-2 | CASSLALPGLAQPQHF | TGTGCCAGCAGCTTAGCCCTCCCAGGACTGGCTCAGCCCCAGCATTTT
- | 13 | TRBJ1-5 | - | TRBV11-2 | CASSTREEAPQHF | TGTGCCAGCAGCACCCGCGAAGAGGCGCCCCAGCATTTT
TRBD1 | 16 | TRBJ2-3 | - | TRBV24-1 | CATSDRGQGATDTQYF | TGTGCCACCAGTGATCGTGGTCAGGGGGCTACAGATACGCAGTATTTT
- | 13 | TRBJ1-2 | - | TRBV6-5 | CASGVQGGYGYTF | TGTGCCAGCGGGGTTCAGGGTGGCTATGGCTACACCTTC
- | 13 | TRBJ2-7 | - | TRBV30 | CAWSPWGSYEQYF | TGTGCCTGGAGCCCTTGGGGCTCCTACGAGCAGTACTTT
- | 15 | TRBJ1-4 | - | TRBV28 | CASSPSGGPWEKLFF | TGTGCCAGCAGTCCCTCTGGGGGGCCGTGGGAAAAACTGTTTTTT
TRBD1 | 14 | TRBJ1-1 | - | TRBV19 | CASSIGQGGTEAFF | TGTGCCAGTAGTATAGGACAGGGCGGCACTGAAGCTTTCTTT
- | 13 | TRBJ2-6 | - | TRBV18 | CASSPSGANVLTF | TGTGCCAGCTCACCGTCCGGGGCCAACGTCCTGACTTTC
TRBD1 | 12 | TRBJ2-7 | - | TRBV2 | CASGQGSYEQYF | TGTGCCAGCGGACAGGGGTCCTACGAGCAGTACTTC
- | 14 | TRBJ1-2 | - | TRBV6-2/TRBV6-3 | CASSYKGADYGYTF | TGTGCCAGCAGTTATAAAGGGGCGGACTATGGCTACACCTTC
TRBD2 | 22 | TRBJ2-2 | - | TRBV7-6 | CASSLGVAGLAGGAPHTGELFF | TGTGCCAGCAGCTTAGGAGTGGCGGGGCTAGCGGGGGGGGCACCCCACACCGGGGAGCTGTTTTTT
- | 15 | TRBJ2-5 | - | TRBV5-1 | CASSPGSAGQETQYF | TGCGCCAGCAGCCCCGGGTCAGCTGGGCAAGAGACCCAGTACTTC
- | 11 | TRBJ2-5 | - | TRBV12-3/TRBV12-4 | CASSGKETQYF | TGTGCCAGCAGTGGGAAGGAGACCCAGTACTTC
- | 16 | TRBJ1-6 | - | TRBV6-5 | CASSYGGSRVNSPLHF | TGTGCCAGCAGTTACGGGGGGAGTAGGGTTAATTCACCCCTCCACTTT
- | 13 | TRBJ2-7 | - | TRBV9 | CASSGAKGYEQYF | TGTGCCAGCAGCGGCGCCAAGGGTTACGAGCAGTACTTC
- | 16 | TRBJ1-1 | - | TRBV7-2 | CASSFQRAGARGEAFF | TGTGCCAGCAGCTTTCAGCGAGCAGGGGCCAGGGGTGAAGCTTTCTTT
TRBD2 | 14 | TRBJ2-3 | - | TRBV6-5 | CASSSLAGADTQYF | TGTGCCAGCAGTTCGCTAGCGGGGGCAGATACGCAGTATTTT
TRBD1 | 13 | TRBJ1-1 | - | TRBV7-9 | CASQGGRGWEAFF | TGTGCCAGCCAAGGGGGCAGGGGCTGGGAAGCTTTCTTT
TRBD1 | 16 | TRBJ2-2 | - | TRBV5-4 | CASSTNRGRGTGELFF | TGTGCCAGCAGCACAAACAGGGGTCGGGGCACCGGGGAGCTGTTTTTT
TRBD1 | 16 | TRBJ1-3 | - | TRBV7-9 | CASSLDPGQGAPFSFF | TGTGCCAGCAGCTTAGATCCGGGACAGGGGGCCCCCTTTTCTTTTTTT
- | 13 | TRBJ2-2 | - | TRBV10-1 | CASSTNRAGELFF | TGCGCCAGCAGTACCAACAGGGCCGGGGAGCTGTTTTTT
TRBD1 | 13 | TRBJ1-1 | - | TRBV25-1 | CASRGQGTGEAFF | TGTGCCAGCAGGGGACAGGGGACGGGTGAAGCTTTCTTT
TRBD2 | 17 | TRBJ2-3 | - | TRBV19 | CASNPGLGRLSRDTQYF | TGTGCCAGTAATCCGGGACTAGGAAGGCTTTCACGGGATACGCAGTATTTT
- | 12 | TRBJ1-1 | - | TRBV5-4 | CASSLDRTEAFF | TGTGCCAGCAGCTTGGATCGCACTGAAGCTTTCTTT
- | 15 | TRBJ1-5 | - | TRBV4-1 | CASSLRPLGNQPQHF | TGCGCCAGCAGCCTAAGGCCCCTCGGGAATCAGCCCCAGCATTTT
- | 13 | TRBJ1-5 | - | TRBV12-3/TRBV12-4 | CASSLGSNQPQHF | TGTGCCAGCAGTCTCGGGAGCAATCAGCCCCAGCATTTT
- | 16 | TRBJ1-1 | - | TRBV7-9 | CASSLAGSRANTEAFF | TGTGCCAGCAGCTTAGCAGGGTCCAGGGCGAACACTGAAGCTTTCTTT
TRBD1 | 16 | TRBJ1-4 | - | TRBV27 | CASSLSGTGEYEKLFF | TGTGCCAGCAGTTTATCCGGGACAGGGGAATATGAAAAACTGTTTTTT
TRBD2 | 18 | TRBJ2-7 | - | TRBV7-2 | CASSLGGTSGGFSEEQYF | TGTGCCAGCAGCTTAGGCGGGACTAGCGGGGGCTTCAGCGAGGAGCAGTACTTC
- | 11 | TRBJ2-1 | - | TRBV5-1 | CASSLYNEQFF | TGCGCCAGCAGCCTCTACAATGAGCAGTTCTTC
- | 15 | TRBJ2-2 | - | TRBV9 | CASSYMDTNTGELFF | TGTGCCAGCAGCTATATGGACACGAACACCGGGGAGCTGTTTTTT
- | 15 | TRBJ1-5 | once | TRBV5-5 | CASSPGGVRDQPQHF | TGTGCCAGCAGCCCCGGCGGGGTCCGGGATCAGCCCCAGCATTTT
TRBD1 | 16 | TRBJ2-7 | - | TRBV19 | CATSLQGARTSYEQYF | TGTGCCACTTCCCTCCAGGGGGCTCGGACCTCCTACGAGCAGTACTTC
- | 17 | TRBJ1-5 | - | TRBV15 | CATSRVKNTLSNQPQHF | TGTGCCACCAGCAGAGTAAAAAACACCCTTAGCAATCAGCCCCAGCATTTT
TRBD1 | 15 | TRBJ1-2 | - | TRBV28 | CASSLTRGRWGGYTF | TGTGCCAGCAGTTTAACGAGGGGGCGATGGGGTGGCTACACCTTC
TRBD1 | 14 | TRBJ1-4 | - | TRBV2 | CASSEVRGREKLFF | TGTGCCAGCAGTGAAGTCAGGGGGCGAGAAAAACTGTTTTTT
- | 15 | TRBJ2-2 | - | TRBV3-1/TRBV3-2 | CASSYRLVRTGELFF | TGTGCCAGCAGCTATAGACTAGTTAGAACCGGGGAGCTGTTTTTT
- | 13 | TRBJ1-4 | - | TRBV19 | CASSDRPNEKLFF | TGTGCCAGTAGTGACAGGCCTAATGAAAAACTGTTTTTT
- | 15 | TRBJ1-1 | - | TRBV5-1 | CASSLEPLQGAEAFF | TGCGCCAGCAGCTTGGAGCCCCTACAGGGTGCTGAAGCTTTCTTT